This T cell receptor beta chain was retrieved from a study of blood T cell repertoires in COVID-19. Study summary: Acute-phase and convalescent COVID-19 samples originated in the United States, Italy and Spain. PBMCs, B-cell-depleted T cells, or T cells were the source of the cDNA or gDNA that made up the material.

The germline V gene encodes CDR1 MNHEY and CDR2 SMNVEV (reference sequence). The CDR3 consists of 14 residues. Trimming took 0 bases from V and 6 from J; bases not matched to a gene: 5. As handled by the study authors: Using reference gene primer amplification, nucleated cell counts were estimated. TCRdb's copy holds only in-frame clones and misses some; the assay was immunoSEQ multiplex PCR. From that table come the V and J calls and clone size; the DNA was used to work out D and trimming. The sample records about 35,000 clones, approximately 85% being singletons. J is TRBJ2-7 and V is TRBV27; TRBD1 aligns across 7 bases. Sequencing was done on a sample of peripheral blood. The sequence derives from a man aged 55 to 70 with active or convalescent COVID-19. The CDR3 nucleotides read TGTGCCAGCAGTTTATCAGGGGGCCTGGGCGAGCAGTACGTC. Protein sequence: CASSLSGGLGEQYV.